This TCR beta chain was identified in a study of cytomegalovirus exposure and HLA in healthy donors. Amplification used 60 Vbeta primers and 13 Jbeta primers. In the authors' methods: Roughly 11 million of the 80 million or so unique TCR beta chains counted in a later analysis were shared. The repertoire was sequenced with immunoSEQ multiplex PCR; TCRdb's copy has only in-frame clones and lacks some. That table supplies the V and J calls and clone size; D and trimming were determined from the DNA. The sample holds roughly 130,000 clones, over 75% seen once. As concerns this clone: Its antigen is as yet unknown.

Study-wide findings and caveats: CMV antigen specificity of a few CMV-associated chains was confirmed in vitro.

The germline V and J ends were trimmed by 3 bases and 0 bases, with 15 bases remaining between them. There are 16 residues in the CDR3. Germline CDR1 MNHNS, CDR2 SASEGT. Sequencing was carried out using PBMCs. This TCR came from a man aged 30 to 45 in good health and CMV-seronegative. The V call is TRBV6-1, the J call TRBJ2-7; TRBD2 might be the D (5 bases). The DNA of the CDR3 is TGTGCCAGCAGTGACTTCGGGGAACAGTACTCCTACGAGCAGTACTTC. Residues: CASSDFGEQYSYEQYF.